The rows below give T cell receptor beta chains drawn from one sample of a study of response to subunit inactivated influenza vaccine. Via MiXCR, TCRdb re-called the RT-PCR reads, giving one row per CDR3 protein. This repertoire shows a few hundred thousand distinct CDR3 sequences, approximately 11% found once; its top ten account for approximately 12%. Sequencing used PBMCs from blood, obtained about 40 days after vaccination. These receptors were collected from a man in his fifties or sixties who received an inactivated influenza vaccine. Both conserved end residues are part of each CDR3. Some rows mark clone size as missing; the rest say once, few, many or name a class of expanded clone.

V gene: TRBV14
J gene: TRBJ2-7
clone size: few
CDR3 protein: CASSPIPGQGVYEQYF

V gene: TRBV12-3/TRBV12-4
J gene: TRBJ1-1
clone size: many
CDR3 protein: CASSLAPGTGAAEAFF

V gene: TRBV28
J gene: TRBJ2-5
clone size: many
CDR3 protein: CASKKPGQGIVYQETQYF

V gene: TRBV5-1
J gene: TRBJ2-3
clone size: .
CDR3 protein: CASSFVADTQYF

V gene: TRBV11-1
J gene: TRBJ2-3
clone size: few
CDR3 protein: CASSLFGSQTPHSTDTQYF

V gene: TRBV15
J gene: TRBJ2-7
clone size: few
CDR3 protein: CATSAGVTYEQYF

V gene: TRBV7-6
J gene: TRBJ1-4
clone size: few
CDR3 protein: CASSSGQGRTNEKLFF

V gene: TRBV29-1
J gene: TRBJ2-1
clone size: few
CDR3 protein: CSVEPPDRVPYNEQFF

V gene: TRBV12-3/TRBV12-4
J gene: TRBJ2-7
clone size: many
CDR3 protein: CASSFRVTYEQYF

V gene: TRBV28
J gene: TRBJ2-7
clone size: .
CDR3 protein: CASSDRGIREGHEQYF

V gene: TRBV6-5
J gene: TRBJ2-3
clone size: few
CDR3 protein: CASSYSAEIRTDTQYF

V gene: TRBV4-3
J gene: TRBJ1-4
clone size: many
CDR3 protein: CASSPTATNEKLFF

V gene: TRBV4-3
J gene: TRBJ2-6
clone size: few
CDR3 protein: CASSQEFTGSYSGANVLTF

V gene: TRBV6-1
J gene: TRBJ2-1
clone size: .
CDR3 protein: CASSRPGLAGGPLEQFF

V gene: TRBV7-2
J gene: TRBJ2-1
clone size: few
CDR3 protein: CASSRLAGAQGEQFF

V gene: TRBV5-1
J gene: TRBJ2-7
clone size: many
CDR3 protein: CASSFSSGSSYEQYF

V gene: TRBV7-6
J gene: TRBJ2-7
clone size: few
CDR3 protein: CASSLVAGKRCTYEQYF

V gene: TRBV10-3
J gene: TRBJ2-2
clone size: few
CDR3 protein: CAISDGYGELFF

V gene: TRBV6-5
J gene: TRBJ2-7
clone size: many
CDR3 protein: CASSYLLSTDYEQYF

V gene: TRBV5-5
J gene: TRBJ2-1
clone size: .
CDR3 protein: CASSSDRGSSYNEQFF

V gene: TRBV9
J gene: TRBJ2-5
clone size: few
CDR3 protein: CASSVGLAGGTLQETQYF

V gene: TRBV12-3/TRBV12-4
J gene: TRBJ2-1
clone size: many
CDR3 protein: CASSLAPPRGPPNEQFF

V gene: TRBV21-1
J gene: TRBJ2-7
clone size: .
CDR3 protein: CASSKAGVGEQYF

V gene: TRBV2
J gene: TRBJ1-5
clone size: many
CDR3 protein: CASTYSEYQPQHF

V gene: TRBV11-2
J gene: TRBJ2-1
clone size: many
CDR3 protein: CASSLRTGGTVAGGARKQFF

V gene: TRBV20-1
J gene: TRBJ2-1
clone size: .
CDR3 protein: CSAKTSDVPYNEQFF